These 27 T cell receptor beta chains share one sample of origin, sequenced in a study of identical twins. From the 5' RACE reads, TCRdb called clonotypes with MiXCR, one entry per CDR3 protein. Among about 900,000 distinct CDR3 sequences listed, approximately 13% were seen once. The same data also contributed to another study, on yellow fever vaccine responses in identical twins.

The specimen sequenced was PBMCs. Receptor source: a woman aged 18-29 years in good health.

This chain uses TRBV5-1 with TRBJ2-5; the D is unclear. CDR1 and CDR2 (germline): SGHRS, YFSETQ. V was clipped by 1 base and J by 1 base, with 8 bases between them. The CDR3 length is 14 residues. The CDR3 reads CASSLRPVQETQYF. CDR3 in DNA: TGCGCCAGCAGCTTGAGGCCAGTCCAAGAGACCCAGTACTTC.

In its sample, this clonotype was seen a few times. V and J are TRBV28 and TRBJ2-7, with TRBD1 matching 7 bases. Germline V CDR1 and CDR2: MDHEN, SYDVKM. This CDR3 spans 14 amino acids. V lost 6 bases, J lost 3 bases, and 8 bases stayed unmatched. CDR3 region: CASSPGQFLYEQYF. The CDR3 DNA sequence: TGTGCCAGCAGCCCGGGACAGTTCCTCTACGAGCAGTACTTC.

At least ten counts were recorded for this clonotype. The chain has TRBV12-3 or TRBV12-4 and TRBJ2-7, with 8 bases aligning to TRBD1. The length of the CDR3 is 13 residues. After removal of 3 bases from V and 7 bases from J, the junction contained 5 bases not matched to a gene. The DNA of the CDR3 is TGTGCCAGCAGTTTCCTCCAGGGGGCTGAGCAGTACTTC. Protein product: CASSFLQGAEQYF.

This clonotype was observed a handful of times. The chain joins TRBV5-1 to TRBJ1-5, with D hard to call. V lost 4 bases, J lost 7 bases, and 12 bases lay in between. The CDR3 has 13 amino acids. Germline V gene lookup returns CDR1 SGHRS and CDR2 YFSETQ. CDR3 nucleotides: TGCGCCAGCAGCGTGGACCGGGCCCAGCCCCAGCATTTT. Its translation is CASSVDRAQPQHF. The whole variable domain, remainder taken from reference TRBV5-1 and TRBJ1-5, is KAGVTQTPRYLIKTRGQQVTLSCSPISGHRSVSWYQQTPGQGLQFLFEYFSETQRNKGNFPGRFSGRQFSNSRSEMNVSTLELGDSALYLCASSVDRAQPQHFGDGTRLSIL.

V and J are TRBV11-1 and TRBJ1-6, with D perhaps matching TRBD1 (5 bases). CDR1 is SGHAT and CDR2 is FQDESV in the germline V gene (reference sequence). This CDR3 comprises 19 residues. V gave up 3 bases and J gave up 3 bases, with 21 bases separating them. This CDR3 reads CASSLVGLTRGGYNSPLHF. The CDR3 DNA reads as TGTGCCAGCAGCTTGGTAGGATTGACAAGGGGAGGCTATAATTCACCCCTCCACTTT.

The chain links TRBV4-1 to TRBJ2-5; a possible D gene is TRBD2 (5 bases). The V gene's germline CDR1 is MGHRA and CDR2 YSYEKL. CDR3 length equals 16 residues. The V gene lost 1 base and the J gene lost 2 bases, with 14 bases spanning the gap. The CDR3 is CASSQAPLSGQETQYF. CDR3 in DNA: TGCGCCAGCAGCCAAGCGCCATTATCGGGGCAAGAGACCCAGTACTTC.

V gene TRBV5-1 combines with J gene TRBJ2-7; 8 nucleotides agree with TRBD2. With 4 bases clipped from V and 0 bases from J, the junction kept 9 bases outside the gene matches. The V gene's germline CDR1 is SGHRS and CDR2 YFSETQ. The CDR3 is 16 amino acids. DNA for the CDR3: TGCGCCAGCAGCGCCCAATCAGCGGGGGTCTCCTACGAGCAGTACTTC. Translated, it gives CASSAQSAGVSYEQYF. The full variable domain, with the rest looked up from reference TRBV5-1 and TRBJ2-7, is KAGVTQTPRYLIKTRGQQVTLSCSPISGHRSVSWYQQTPGQGLQFLFEYFSETQRNKGNFPGRFSGRQFSNSRSEMNVSTLELGDSALYLCASSAQSAGVSYEQYFGPGTRLTVT.

The CDR3 bases are TGTGCCACCAGACCCCGGACTAACAATGAGCAGTTCTTC. Amino acid sequence: CATRPRTNNEQFF. The V call is TRBV24-1, the J call TRBJ2-1; possibly TRBD2 for D (6 bases). CDR1 is KGHDR and CDR2 is SFDVKD in the germline V gene. CDR3 length equals 13 residues. The germline V and J ends were trimmed by 7 bases and 5 bases, with 11 bases remaining between them.

The chain combines TRBV11-2 with TRBJ2-7; TRBD1 aligns across 10 bases. CDR1 is SGHAT and CDR2 is FQNNGV in the germline V gene. The junction had 7 bases not matched to a gene; V was cut back by 5 bases and J by 3 bases. The CDR3 covers 15 residues. The CDR3 sequence is CASSIRDRGVYEQYF. CDR3 bases: TGTGCCAGCAGCATAAGGGACAGGGGCGTCTACGAGCAGTACTTC. The variable domain in full, with the rest retrieved from reference TRBV11-2 and TRBJ2-7, is EAGVAQSPRYKIIEKRQSVAFWCNPISGHATLYWYQQILGQGPKLLIQFQNNGVVDDSQLPKDRFSAERLKGVDSTLKIQPAKLEDSAVYLCASSIRDRGVYEQYFGPGTRLTVT.

V usage is TRBV5-6 and J usage is TRBJ2-7; no clear D. CDR1 and CDR2 from the germline V gene are SGHDT and YYEEEE. V was trimmed by 4 bases and J by 0 bases, leaving 8 bases between them. This CDR3 is 13 amino acids long. In DNA form, the CDR3 reads TGTGCCAGCAGCGCGGACCGCTCCTACGAGCAGTACTTC. The encoded protein is CASSADRSYEQYF.

V is TRBV20-1 and J is TRBJ2-5; D not resolved. The J call is in doubt because the DNA end fits TRBJ2-1 better. The germline V gene has CDR1 DFQATT and CDR2 SNEGSKA (reference sequence). The CDR3 length is 13 residues. The CDR3 spells CSANLPTQETQFF. As DNA, the CDR3 is TGCAGTGCTAACTTACCGACCCAAGAGACCCAGTTCTTC.

This clonotype was observed a few times. This CDR3 reads CASSPLGQGSVEAFF. The CDR3 nucleotides are TGTGCCAGCAGTCCGCTGGGACAGGGGAGTGTTGAAGCTTTCTTT. The chain couples TRBV12-3 or TRBV12-4 to TRBJ1-1, with 10 nucleotides matching TRBD1. V dropped 5 bases and J dropped 7; count of bases not matched to a gene: 10. The CDR3 has 15 residues.

The chain links TRBV10-2 to TRBJ2-7; 9 nucleotides agree with TRBD2. CDR3 length equals 13 residues. The V segment lost 0 bases and the J segment 13 bases; nucleotides outside the gene matches: 7. Germline CDR1 WSHSY, CDR2 SAAADI. The CDR3 nucleotides read TGCGCCAGCAGTGAGTCAGATAGCGGGGGCTTCTACGTC. Residues: CASSESDSGGFYV.

V and J are TRBV5-1 and TRBJ1-1; unclear D gene. The V and J ends lost 6 bases and 2 bases respectively, with 8 bases between them. This CDR3 comprises 12 residues. Germline V gives CDR1 SGHRS, CDR2 YFSETQ. CDR3 nucleotides: TGCGCCAGCACAAGCGAAAACACTGAAGCTTTCTTT. Its translation: CASTSENTEAFF. Based on the CDR3 plus reference TRBV5-1 and TRBJ1-1, the full variable domain is KAGVTQTPRYLIKTRGQQVTLSCSPISGHRSVSWYQQTPGQGLQFLFEYFSETQRNKGNFPGRFSGRQFSNSRSEMNVSTLELGDSALYLCASTSENTEAFFGQGTRLTVV.

This clonotype showed up many times. The chain combines TRBV9 with TRBJ2-1; D gene unclear. Germline V gene sequence: CDR1 SGDLS, CDR2 YYNGEE. The CDR3 has 15 amino acids. V lost 0 bases to trimming and J lost 7 bases, with 14 bases between them. This chain's CDR3 is CASSVDLTAPNEQFF. The CDR3 DNA sequence: TGTGCCAGCAGCGTAGATCTCACAGCCCCTAATGAGCAGTTCTTC.

This clonotype was seen more than once but under ten times. V usage is TRBV28 and J usage is TRBJ1-2; no clear D gene. This CDR3 has 14 residues. The germline CDR1 and CDR2 sequences are MDHEN and SYDVKM. V shed 5 bases and J shed 5 bases, with 15 bases lying between them. CDR3 DNA: TGTGCCAGCAGTCTGGGGATTGCGAGGTATGGCTACACCTTC. Translation gives CASSLGIARYGYTF.

The chain joins TRBV20-1 to TRBJ1-1; D is unclear. CDR1 DFQATT and CDR2 SNEGSKA come from the germline V gene (reference sequence). This CDR3 is 11 amino acids long. The CDR3 loop is CRSTRNTEAFF. Written as DNA, the CDR3 is TGCAGGTCTACAAGGAACACTGAAGCTTTCTTT.

The chain links TRBV3-1 to TRBJ2-4; weak D call: TRBD1 (5 bases). Germline CDR1 and CDR2: LGHDT and YNNKEL (reference sequence). V was shortened by 1 base and J by 0 bases, with 22 bases between the two germline ends. This CDR3 spans 20 amino acids. The CDR3 DNA reads as TGTGCCAGCAGCCAAGGAGCAAGGGGTCTGATCACCGTAGCCAAAAACATTCAGTACTTC. This gives the protein CASSQGARGLITVAKNIQYF.

This clonotype was detected only a few times. The chain couples TRBV2 to TRBJ1-1; 7 bases are a match to TRBD1. Per the germline V gene, CDR1 is SNHLY and CDR2 is FYNNEI. The CDR3 has 14 amino acids. Unmatched junction bases numbered 11, after V lost 6 bases and J lost 7 bases. The chain's CDR3 is CASSEQGPLDEAFF. CDR3 DNA sequence: TGTGCCAGCAGCGAACAGGGGCCTCTAGATGAAGCTTTCTTT.

This chain joins TRBV6-6 and TRBJ2-7; TRBD1 matches at 7 bases. The CDR3 sequence is 13 residues long. CDR1 MNHNY and CDR2 SVGAGI come from the germline V gene (reference sequence). Germline trimming cut 6 bases from V and 6 bases from J; bases unmatched to any gene: 8. As DNA, the CDR3 is TGTGCCAGCAGCCCCGAACACAGGGGCGAGCAGTACGTC. This gives the protein CASSPEHRGEQYV.

This chain uses TRBV7-9 with TRBJ2-1, with 9 bases fitting TRBD2. V was clipped by 4 bases and J by 2 bases; unmatched bases: 9. The germline gives CDR1 SEHNR, CDR2 FQNEAQ (reference sequence). This CDR3 spans 17 amino acids. CDR3 in DNA: TGTGCCAGCAGCTCCCATGCGGGAGGGCCGACCTACAATGAGCAGTTCTTC. Translated: CASSSHAGGPTYNEQFF.

This clonotype was counted between two and nine times. The chain has TRBV5-6 and TRBJ2-4; 7 bases agree with TRBD2. Germline V gene sequence: CDR1 SGHDT, CDR2 YYEEEE. V shed 3 bases, J shed 7 bases, and the junction held 1 base outside the gene matches. The CDR3 has 12 amino acids. The CDR3 nucleotides are TGTGCCAGCAGCTCCGGGAGGAACATTCAGTACTTC. Translation gives CASSSGRNIQYF. Complete variable domain (other parts from reference TRBV5-6 and TRBJ2-4): DAGVTQSPTHLIKTRGQQVTLRCSPKSGHDTVSWYQQALGQGPQFIFQYYEEEERQRGNFPDRFSGHQFPNYSSELNVNALLLGDSALYLCASSSGRNIQYFGAGTRLSVL.

This clonotype was counted a few times. V and J are TRBV29-1 and TRBJ2-2, with D perhaps TRBD1 (6 bases). The CDR3 contains 15 residues. CDR1 is SQVTM and CDR2 is ANQGSEA in the germline V gene. The V gene lost 4 bases and the J gene lost 5 bases, with 17 bases spanning the gap. The CDR3 DNA sequence: TGCAGCGTTGGAGACCCAACAGGGCGGACCGGGGAGCTGTTTTTT. Translation gives CSVGDPTGRTGELFF.

This rearrangement joins TRBV5-5 to TRBJ2-1; TRBD2 matches at 11 bases. CDR1 and CDR2 from the germline V gene are SGHKS and YYEKEE (reference sequence). J gave up 6 bases and V 0 bases, and 5 bases lay outside the gene matches. The CDR3 length is 16 residues. CDR3 sequence (DNA): TGTGCCAGCAGCTTGGAGCTAGCGGGAGGACCCAATGAGCAGTTCTTC. Encoded protein: CASSLELAGGPNEQFF.

This chain connects TRBV9 to TRBJ2-5, with 9 bases fitting TRBD2. Germline CDR1 is SGDLS and CDR2 is YYNGEE. The V gene end was trimmed by 0 bases and the J gene end by 4 bases; junction bases not matched to a gene: 4. The CDR3 totals 15 residues. CDR3 DNA sequence: TGTGCCAGCAGCGTAGGGCGGGGGGGCCGAGAGACCCAGTACTTC. This translates into CASSVGRGGRETQYF.

The genes are TRBV28 and TRBJ2-7; perhaps TRBD2 as D (6 bases). The CDR3 length is 13 residues. CDR1 MDHEN and CDR2 SYDVKM come from the germline V gene. The ends were cut back, 3 bases at V and 9 bases at J, with 15 bases in the middle. This CDR3 is CASSFGGLGGQYV. In nucleotides, the CDR3 is TGTGCCAGCAGTTTCGGAGGGCTTGGTGGGCAGTACGTC.

This clonotype came up a few times. This sequence joins TRBV7-9 and TRBJ2-7, with D tentatively TRBD1 (5 bases). Trimming left V 1 base short and J 2 bases short, with 12 bases between. CDR1 is SEHNR and CDR2 is FQNEAQ in the germline V gene (reference sequence). CDR3 length equals 15 residues. For the CDR3, the DNA is TGTGCCAGCAGCTTAGTGTCGACGACAGCCTACGAGCAGTACTTC. It is translated as CASSLVSTTAYEQYF.